Below, 16 T cell receptor beta chains from the same sample are listed, as sequenced in a study of T cell clonotyping in hematopoietic cell transplantation. Repertoires were generated with immunoSEQ multiplex PCR, while TCRdb's copy carries only in-frame clones and drops some. The sample contains nearly 70,000 clones, over 90% of which appear only once. Sequenced material: peripheral blood mononuclear cells. All receptors derive from a man between 45 and 60 years old in good health. Some clones in this sample may be carry-over from other donors' samples.

Notes on this clone: Within the sample, other DNA sequences also encode this same CDR3. The genes are TRBV7-8 and TRBJ1-2; 8 bases align to TRBD1. After removal of 1 base from V and 2 bases from J, the junction contained 0 bases not matched to a gene. There are 14 residues in the CDR3. Germline CDR1 and CDR2: SGHVS and FQNEAQ. CDR3 sequence reads: CASSLGQGNYGYTF. CDR3 in DNA: TGTGCCAGCAGCTTAGGACAGGGGAACTATGGCTACACCTTC. The full variable domain, with the rest looked up from reference TRBV7-8 and TRBJ1-2, is GAGVSQSPRYKVAKRGQDVALRCDPISGHVSLFWYQQALGQGPEFLTYFQNEAQLDKSGLPSDRFFAERPEGSVSTLKIQRTQQEDSAVYLCASSLGQGNYGYTFGSGTRLTVV.

The CDR3 loop reads CASSGLGTEAFF. The CDR3 DNA sequence: TGTGCCAGCAGCGGGTTGGGAACTGAAGCTTTCTTT. V is TRBV7-3 and J is TRBJ1-1, with D unclear. The CDR3 runs 12 residues. Germline V gene lookup returns CDR1 SGHTA and CDR2 FQGTGA. V lost 5 bases to trimming and J lost 5 bases, with 9 bases between them. Full variable domain (rest looked up from reference TRBV7-3 and TRBJ1-1): GAGVSQTPSNKVTEKGKYVELRCDPISGHTALYWYRQSLGQGPEFLIYFQGTGAADDSGLPNDRFFAVRPEGSVSTLKIQRTERGDSAVYLCASSGLGTEAFFGQGTRLTVV.

The genes are TRBV30 and TRBJ1-5; the match to TRBD1 covers 7 bases. The germline V gene has CDR1 GTSNPN and CDR2 SVGIG (reference sequence). The CDR3 spans 15 residues. V dropped 2 bases and J dropped 0; count of bases not matched to a gene: 4. The chain's CDR3 is CAWSKTGLSNQPQHF. DNA of the CDR3: TGTGCCTGGAGTAAGACAGGGCTTAGCAATCAGCCCCAGCATTTT.

The chain carries TRBV7-9 and TRBJ1-1; D gene unclear. In germline, CDR1 is SEHNR, CDR2 FQNEAQ (reference sequence). Trimming took off 3 bases at V and 3 bases at J, with 8 bases between the two ends. The CDR3 spans 13 residues. This CDR3 reads CASSFSLDTEAFF. The CDR3 DNA is TGTGCCAGCAGCTTCTCTCTGGACACTGAAGCTTTCTTT.

The chain joins TRBV19 to TRBJ2-1; 7 nucleotides align to TRBD1. The CDR3 has 15 amino acids. CDR1 is LNHDA, CDR2 SQIVND, per germline (reference sequence). Germline trimming cut 5 bases from V and 7 bases from J; bases unmatched to any gene: 11. This chain's CDR3 is CASSAEKGARNEQFF. CDR3 DNA sequence: TGTGCCAGTAGTGCCGAAAAGGGGGCAAGAAATGAGCAGTTCTTC.

The V call is TRBV4-3, the J call TRBJ2-3, with D tentatively TRBD1 or TRBD2 (7 bases each). Deletions cut 0 bases from V and 4 bases from J, with 14 bases between. The CDR3 length is 16 residues. Germline V gene sequence: CDR1 LGHNA, CDR2 YSLEER. The CDR3 DNA sequence: TGCGCCAGCAGCCAAGATTCCAGGGGGGGCCCAGATACGCAGTATTTT. Amino acids: CASSQDSRGGPDTQYF.

V is TRBV7-9 and J is TRBJ2-3, with D perhaps assigned TRBD1 or TRBD2 (5 bases each). There are 15 residues in the CDR3. Trimming removed 5 bases from V and 0 bases from J, with 12 bases in between. From germline, CDR1 is SEHNR and CDR2 FQNEAQ (reference sequence). This chain's CDR3 is CASSPNGGSTDTQYF. The CDR3 region has the DNA TGTGCCAGCAGCCCAAATGGGGGTAGCACAGATACGCAGTATTTT.

The chain uses TRBV5-8 and TRBJ2-3; unclear D gene. The CDR3 runs 13 residues. Germline values: CDR1 SGHTS, CDR2 YDEGEE. Trimming pared 0 bases from V and 2 bases from J, leaving 4 bases between. In DNA form, the CDR3 reads TGTGCCAGCAGCTTGGACACCACAGATACGCAGTATTTT. Residues: CASSLDTTDTQYF.

The chain has TRBV19 and TRBJ1-2, with D possibly matching TRBD1 (5 bases). V was clipped by 7 bases and J by 2 bases, with 17 bases between them. The CDR3 is made up of 15 amino acids. Per germline, CDR1 LNHDA and CDR2 SQIVND (reference sequence). This CDR3 reads CASTDGRGGNYGYTF. CDR3 DNA: TGTGCCAGTACCGATGGGAGGGGAGGCAACTATGGCTACACCTTC. Variable domain in full (rest from reference TRBV19 and TRBJ1-2): DGGITQSPKYLFRKEGQNVTLSCEQNLNHDAMYWYRQDPGQGLRLIYYSQIVNDFQKGDIAEGYSVSREKKESFPLTVTSAQKNPTAFYLCASTDGRGGNYGYTFGSGTRLTVV.

The CDR3 region is CASSPRTNTEAFF. CDR3 DNA: TGCGCCAGTAGTCCACGGACGAACACTGAAGCTTTCTTT. The gene calls are TRBV10-2 and TRBJ1-1; D ambiguous. In germline, CDR1 is WSHSY, CDR2 SAAADI. The CDR3 consists of 13 residues. Trimming took off 9 bases at V and 1 base at J, with 12 bases between the two ends.

This CDR3 reads CASSLNKGQSHTF. As DNA, the CDR3 is TGTGCCAGCAGTTTAAATAAGGGTCAATCTCACACCTTC. The rearrangement joins TRBV27 to TRBJ1-2; no definite D call. Germline lookup yields CDR1 MNHEY and CDR2 SMNVEV (reference sequence). Trimming cost V 2 bases and J 12 bases, with 16 bases left between them. The CDR3 spans 13 residues.

The chain is built from TRBV6-1 and TRBJ2-3; 9 nucleotides align to TRBD2. Germline-derived CDR1 and CDR2 are MNHNS and SASEGT. CDR3 length: 16 amino acids. V was clipped by 4 bases and J by 1 base; unmatched bases: 6. DNA of the CDR3: TGTGCCAGCAGTGGTTTAGCGGGGGCACGCACAGATACGCAGTATTTT. Encoded protein: CASSGLAGARTDTQYF.

This chain uses TRBV7-8 with TRBJ1-3; maybe TRBD1 (5 bases). Trimming stripped 0 bases from V and 4 bases from J, with 10 bases between. The CDR3 is made up of 15 amino acids. Germline assignment: CDR1 SGHVS and CDR2 FQNEAQ. The DNA of the CDR3 is TGTGCCAGCAGCTTAGCGAGACAGCCCGGAAACACCATATATTTT. As protein: CASSLARQPGNTIYF.

V and J are TRBV5-6 and TRBJ2-5; 9 nucleotides line up with TRBD1. The J segment lost 5 bases and the V segment lost 4 bases, leaving 6 bases of the junction unmatched. Germline V lookup: CDR1 SGHDT, CDR2 YYEEEE. The CDR3 consists of 14 residues. The DNA for the CDR3 is TGTGCCAGCAGCCAGCCCGGACAGGGGGAGACCCAGTACTTC. Amino acids: CASSQPGQGETQYF.

V is TRBV6-1 and J is TRBJ1-4; the D gene is possibly TRBD1 (5 bases). Germline CDR1 and CDR2: MNHNS and SASEGT. The CDR3 has 13 residues. Deletions cut 5 bases from V and 7 bases from J, with 11 bases between. CDR3 nucleotide sequence: TGTGCCAGCAGTTTTCGGGACGGTGAAAAACTGTTTTTT. Amino acids: CASSFRDGEKLFF.

This clone is a singleton in its sample. The chain uses TRBV11-2 and TRBJ2-7; TRBD1 matches 7 bases. Trimming took 2 bases from V and 1 from J; bases not matched to a gene: 11. This CDR3 region has 17 residues. Germline-derived CDR1 and CDR2 are SGHAT and FQNNGV. This CDR3 is CASSLTLPGTVSYEQYF. DNA of the CDR3: TGTGCCAGCAGCTTAACCCTCCCTGGGACAGTATCCTACGAGCAGTACTTC.